The sequence of this T cell receptor beta chain was determined in a study of blood T cell repertoires in COVID-19. Study background: The United States, Italy and Spain were the sources of the acute and convalescent COVID-19 samples.

The CDR3 runs 13 residues. V was pared by 3 bases and J by 4 bases, with 1 base of the junction left unmatched. Germline CDR1 is SGDLS and CDR2 is YYNGEE. Measured with immunoSEQ multiplex PCR; TCRdb has only the in-frame clones, and not every one. The sample has roughly 200,000 clones; around four fifths are singletons. The TCR was taken from a woman aged 80 or over with active or convalescent COVID-19. The V call is TRBV9, the J call TRBJ2-1, with 7 bases identical to TRBD1. The sequenced sample consisted of peripheral blood. The CDR3 loop is CASSGQGYNEQFF. In DNA, the CDR3 is TGTGCCAGCAGCGGACAGGGTTACAATGAGCAGTTCTTC.